Sequencing of this T cell receptor (beta chain) was carried out in a study of T cells expressing NK-cell markers. Study at large: Source material for TCR beta repertoires consisted of sorted CD3+CD56+NKG2C+, CD3+CD56+NKG2C- and CD3+CD56-NKG2C+ T cells.

5'RACE template switching with UMIs produced the TCR beta cDNA. TCRdb reanalyzed the 5' RACE reads, giving one entry per CDR3 protein sequence and no DNA. Seen in this sample are about 380,000 distinct CDR3 sequences; the ten most common clones hold around 5%. About this clonotype itself: Its matching antigen is unknown.

CDR3 length: 15 amino acids. Germline values: CDR1 SGHDN, CDR2 FVKESK. Broader study findings: The share of CD8+ T cells held by dominant NKG2C+ clonotypes was 1.0-7.0% in over 5 donors.

The chain recombines TRBV14 with TRBJ2-6. Sequenced material: blood T cells: a sorted CD56 or NKG2C T cell subset, CD4+ or CD8+ T cells, or bulk PBMC T cells (not recorded which). The receptor was derived from a man aged 18 to 69 in good health. This chain's CDR3 is CASSQPQAGANVLTF.